The 3 T cell receptor beta chains presented below share a single source sample, sequenced in a study of T cells in Graves' hyperthyroidism and ophthalmopathy. RNA transcripts served as the template for amplifying TCR beta CDR3 regions. Carried out on the TCR CDR3, a first-round RT-PCR used the HTBI primer set. One entry per CDR3 protein results from TCRdb running MiXCR on the multiplex PCR reads. The data contain some 800,000 distinct CDR3 sequences, roughly 40% of them singletons. The sample taken for sequencing was blood. The origin of the receptors is a man younger than 30 with Graves' hyperthyroidism.

In this sample, this clonotype turned up a few times. CDR3 in amino acids: CSAKAQPTSGGYYEQYF. DNA for the CDR3: TGCAGTGCCAAAGCCCAACCGACGTCAGGGGGGTACTACGAGCAGTACTTC. The chain uses TRBV20-1 and TRBJ2-7; perhaps TRBD1 as D (7 bases). Germline CDR1 and CDR2: DFQATT and SNEGSKA (reference sequence). The CDR3 sequence is 17 residues long. The germline V and J ends were trimmed by 6 bases and 3 bases, with 27 bases remaining between them.

The V and J genes are TRBV9 and TRBJ2-5; TRBD2 matches at 13 bases. Germline CDR1 and CDR2: SGDLS and YYNGEE. V lost 4 bases and J lost 1; bases outside the gene matches: 16. The CDR3 totals 20 residues. The CDR3 here is CASSREGGTSGEHTQETQYF. CDR3 nucleotides: TGTGCCAGCAGCCGAGAAGGGGGGACTAGCGGGGAGCATACCCAAGAGACCCAGTACTTC.

In this sample, this clonotype turned up a few times. The chain links TRBV14 to TRBJ1-2, with 8 bases that match TRBD1. Germline-derived CDR1 and CDR2 are SGHDN and FVKESK. The junction had 15 bases not matched to a gene; V was cut back by 4 bases and J by 8 bases. This CDR3 is built from 16 residues. The CDR3 is CASSLFPGQGGEGYTF. CDR3 in DNA: TGTGCCAGCAGCCTTTTCCCCGGACAGGGTGGAGAAGGCTACACCTTC.